The rows below give T cell receptor beta chains drawn from one sample of a study of T-cell reconstitution after alpha-beta-depleted transplantation in children. TCRdb fed the PCR reads into MiXCR, producing one record per CDR3 protein. The table has 440,000 or so distinct CDR3 sequences, roughly 43% seen once. The sample here was PBMCs, taken before TCRalphabeta/CD19-depleted stem cell transplant. These receptor sequences come from a girl aged 2 to 10 with aplastic anemia, due to receive a stem cell transplant. Each CDR3 is given with its conserved first and last residue. A D gene is named only where the DNA matches it firmly. Clone size is stated in some rows and not others, as once, few, many or a class when expanded.

V: TRBV20-1
size: -
D: TRBD2
J: TRBJ2-1
CDR3: CSALLAGGNEQFF
DNA: TGCAGTGCTCTACTAGCGGGGGGCAATGAGCAGTTCTTC

V: TRBV7-7
size: -
D: -
J: TRBJ2-1
CDR3: CASSPLRGLNNEQFF
DNA: TGTGCCAGCAGCCCCCTGAGGGGACTTAATAATGAGCAGTTCTTC

V: TRBV20-1
size: few
D: TRBD1
J: TRBJ2-5
CDR3: CSAPRGTGGRETQYF
DNA: TGCAGTGCTCCCCGCGGGACAGGGGGACGAGAGACCCAGTACTTC

V: TRBV5-1
size: -
D: -
J: TRBJ2-5
CDR3: CASSLGAGMETQYF
DNA: TGCGCCAGCAGCTTGGGGGCGGGAATGGAGACCCAGTACTTC

V: TRBV29-1
size: -
D: -
J: TRBJ1-1
CDR3: CSVVDRNTEAFF
DNA: TGCAGCGTTGTTGACAGGAACACTGAAGCTTTCTTT

V: TRBV23-1
size: -
D: -
J: TRBJ2-1
CDR3: CASSPLEGGNNEQFF
DNA: TGCGCCAGCAGTCCCCTAGAGGGGGGAAACAATGAGCAGTTCTTC

V: TRBV20-1
size: few
D: -
J: TRBJ2-2
CDR3: CSAAPGTTGELFF
DNA: TGCAGTGCGGCCCCCGGGACAACCGGGGAGCTGTTTTTT

V: TRBV12-5
size: -
D: -
J: TRBJ2-1
CDR3: CASAMDNEQFF
DNA: TGTGCTAGTGCTATGGACAATGAGCAGTTCTTC

V: TRBV7-2
size: -
D: TRBD2
J: TRBJ2-1
CDR3: CASSFPGLADNEQFF
DNA: TGTGCCAGCAGCTTCCCGGGACTAGCCGACAATGAGCAGTTCTTC

V: TRBV4-2
size: many
D: TRBD2
J: TRBJ2-1
CDR3: CASSYRLAGNNEQFF
DNA: TGTGCCAGCAGCTATCGACTAGCGGGGAACAATGAGCAGTTCTTC

V: TRBV19
size: -
D: TRBD2
J: TRBJ2-3
CDR3: CASRPYILAGTTDTQYF
DNA: TGTGCCAGTAGGCCGTATATACTAGCGGGGACAACAGATACGCAGTATTTT

V: TRBV14
size: -
D: TRBD2
J: TRBJ2-1
CDR3: CASSQDIAIAGAGNEQFF
DNA: TGTGCCAGCAGCCAGGATATAGCCATAGCGGGAGCTGGAAATGAGCAGTTCTTC

V: TRBV12-3/TRBV12-4
size: few
D: TRBD1
J: TRBJ1-5
CDR3: CASGRGGQGNQPQHF
DNA: TGTGCCAGCGGCCGAGGGGGACAGGGGAATCAGCCCCAGCATTTT

V: TRBV7-6
size: once
D: -
J: TRBJ2-5
CDR3: CASSLEGEGETQYF
DNA: TGTGCCAGCAGCTTAGAGGGTGAAGGAGAGACCCAGTACTTC

V: TRBV6-5
size: -
D: -
J: TRBJ2-3
CDR3: CASTYYNTQYF
DNA: TGTGCCAGCACCTATTATAATACGCAGTATTTT

V: TRBV10-3
size: -
D: TRBD1
J: TRBJ1-2
CDR3: CAIDPAGTDFYGYTF
DNA: TGTGCCATCGACCCCGCGGGGACAGACTTCTATGGCTACACCTTC

V: TRBV5-1
size: many
D: -
J: TRBJ1-2
CDR3: CASSSNIPGRNYGYTF
DNA: TGCGCCAGCAGCTCCAACATTCCGGGACGCAACTATGGCTACACCTTC

V: TRBV28
size: -
D: -
J: TRBJ2-5
CDR3: CASTREGTQYF
DNA: TGTGCCAGCACGCGGGAAGGGACCCAGTACTTC

V: TRBV7-2
size: -
D: -
J: TRBJ2-7
CDR3: CASNPGRSYEQYF
DNA: TGTGCCAGCAATCCCGGCAGGTCCTACGAGCAGTACTTC

V: TRBV7-3
size: -
D: -
J: TRBJ2-3
CDR3: CASSQSVGVGEDTQYF
DNA: TGTGCCAGCAGCCAAAGCGTAGGCGTAGGTGAAGATACGCAGTATTTT